The 18 T cell receptor beta chains listed next were all sequenced from one sample in a study of blood T cell repertoires in COVID-19 (dated by TCRdb to 2018 to 2020). Libraries were constructed by the immunoSEQ multiplex PCR assay. TCRdb obtained this table from immuneACCESS and retained in-frame rearrangements with V and J assigned. These tables miss some clones; where compared with another copy, unresolved V genes account for less than half of the shortfall, and the remainder is unexplained. Present in this sample are 300,000 to 400,000 clones, around 86% of which were seen just once. The leading ten clones occupy 1% of the sample. The sequencing input was peripheral blood. These receptors all stem from a man aged 45-60 years with active or convalescent COVID-19.

J is TRBJ1-2 and V is TRBV4-3, with D maybe TRBD1 (6 bases). The CDR3 covers 15 residues. Deletions cut 0 bases from V and 4 bases from J, with 12 bases between. Germline assignment: CDR1 LGHNA and CDR2 YSLEER. CDR3 protein: CASSQEGSGAYGYTF. In nucleotides, the CDR3 is TGCGCCAGCAGCCAAGAGGGGTCAGGGGCCTATGGCTACACCTTC.

The chain links TRBV29-1 to TRBJ1-2; TRBD1 aligns across 10 bases. CDR1 SQVTM and CDR2 ANQGSEA come from the germline V gene. V shed 5 bases, J shed 4 bases, and the junction held 13 bases outside the gene matches. This CDR3 has 16 amino acids. CDR3 coding DNA: TGCAGCGTTTATGGACAGGGGGTCCTTATGGGCTATGGCTACACCTTC. Its translation is CSVYGQGVLMGYGYTF.

The V call is TRBV19, the J call TRBJ2-3, with 9 bases that match TRBD1. CDR3 size: 15 residues. Trimming removed 5 bases from V and 8 bases from J; junction bases left unmatched: 11. Per germline, CDR1 LNHDA and CDR2 SQIVND (reference sequence). The CDR3 bases are TGTGCCAGTAGTCAGGACAGGGGCTCATCAGCTACGCAGTATTTT. Protein product: CASSQDRGSSATQYF. The variable domain in full, with the rest retrieved from reference TRBV19 and TRBJ2-3, is DGGITQSPKYLFRKEGQNVTLSCEQNLNHDAMYWYRQDPGQGLRLIYYSQIVNDFQKGDIAEGYSVSREKKESFPLTVTSAQKNPTAFYLCASSQDRGSSATQYFGPGTRLTVL.

V usage is TRBV18 and J usage is TRBJ2-1; D is unresolved. The V end lost 2 bases, the J end lost 5 bases, and 10 bases lay between the germline ends. This CDR3 is built from 14 residues. Per germline, CDR1 KGHSH and CDR2 LQKENI. CDR3 coding DNA: TGTGCCAGCTCACCAAGAACGGCGGACAATGAGCAGTTCTTC. This translates into CASSPRTADNEQFF. Together with reference TRBV18 and TRBJ2-1, the CDR3 gives the full variable domain: NAGVMQNPRHLVRRRGQEARLRCSPMKGHSHVYWYRQLPEEGLKFMVYLQKENIIDESGMPKERFSAEFPKEGPSILRIQQVVRGDSAAYFCASSPRTADNEQFFGPGTRLTVL.

This clone appeared a single time. This sequence joins TRBV6-1 and TRBJ1-4; D unclear. CDR1 and CDR2 from the germline V gene are MNHNS and SASEGT. V lost 1 base to trimming and J lost 8 bases, with 5 bases between them. This CDR3 is built from 12 residues. The CDR3 DNA is TGTGCCAGCAGTGAAGGAGGCGAAAAACTGTTTTTT. Translated, it gives CASSEGGEKLFF.

CDR3 nucleotide sequence: TGTGCCAGCAGCCAAGTTCGAGGGAATGAGCAGTTCTTC. The encoded protein is CASSQVRGNEQFF. The chain combines TRBV14 with TRBJ2-1; D is possibly TRBD2 (5 bases). Germline CDR1 is SGHDN and CDR2 is FVKESK. The CDR3 is made up of 13 amino acids. Trimming cost V 1 base and J 7 bases, with 8 bases left between them.

J is TRBJ2-2 and V is TRBV18, with D possibly TRBD2 on 5 matching bases. The CDR3 consists of 12 residues. The ends were cut back, 6 bases at V and 10 bases at J, with 12 bases in the middle. CDR1 is KGHSH, CDR2 LQKENI, per germline. As DNA, the CDR3 is TGTGCCAGCTCCCGGGAAGTTGAGGAGCTGTTTTTT. This gives the protein CASSREVEELFF.

The genes are TRBV10-2 and TRBJ2-5, with 11 bases fitting TRBD2. The CDR3 has 16 residues. The germline V gene has CDR1 WSHSY and CDR2 SAAADI. Losses at the gene ends were 3 bases for V and 3 bases for J; bases not matched to a gene: 6. The CDR3 spells CASSEAGTSGKETQYF. The CDR3 nucleotides read TGCGCCAGCAGTGAAGCCGGGACTAGCGGAAAAGAGACCCAGTACTTC.

With regard to this clone: The sample has other DNA sequences that encode this CDR3 too. The chain uses TRBV7-8 and TRBJ2-6; D is perhaps TRBD1 (7 bases). Trimming took 3 bases from V and 1 from J, leaving 13 bases between them. This CDR3 has 17 residues. CDR1 SGHVS and CDR2 FQNEAQ come from the germline V gene. The CDR3 nucleotides read TGTGCCAGCAGCTTGGCAGGGGGGCGGTCTGGGGCCAACGTCCTGACTTTC. Protein sequence: CASSLAGGRSGANVLTF.

J is TRBJ2-7 and V is TRBV27, with 7 bases lining up with TRBD1. J lost 2 bases, V lost 5 bases, and 12 bases had no gene match. The CDR3 loop spans 16 amino acids. Per the germline V gene, CDR1 is MNHEY and CDR2 is SMNVEV (reference sequence). CDR3 nucleotides: TGTGCCAGCAGTCGAAGAGGGACAGATATTGCCTACGAGCAGTACTTC. Translated, it gives CASSRRGTDIAYEQYF.

The chain recombines TRBV5-1 with TRBJ1-6, with 7 bases identical to TRBD1. The germline V gene has CDR1 SGHRS and CDR2 YFSETQ. Trimming took 4 bases from V and 16 from J; bases not matched to a gene: 5. The CDR3 spans 11 residues. CDR3 residues: CASSLGTELHF. The CDR3 DNA follows: TGCGCCAGCAGCCTTGGGACAGAACTCCACTTT.

This chain links TRBV18 with TRBJ1-6; 12 nucleotides match TRBD1. Losses at the gene ends were 5 bases for V and 10 bases for J; bases not matched to a gene: 6. Germline V gene sequence: CDR1 KGHSH, CDR2 LQKENI. The CDR3 is 15 residues long. In DNA form, the CDR3 reads TGTGCCAGCTCATCCCGGGACAGGGGGCAGTCACCCCTCCACTTT. Residues: CASSSRDRGQSPLHF.

This rearrangement joins TRBV2 to TRBJ2-7, with 8 bases matching TRBD1. Per germline, CDR1 SNHLY and CDR2 FYNNEI. This CDR3 is built from 14 residues. V gave up 2 bases and J gave up 0 bases; unmatched junction bases: 0. Here the CDR3 DNA reads TGTGCCAGCAGTGAACAGGGGGCCTCCTACGAGCAGTACTTC. Translation gives CASSEQGASYEQYF.

The V call is TRBV12-2, the J call TRBJ1-1. TRBV12-2 is a documented pseudogene. CDR3 length: 16 amino acids. CDR3 in amino acids: CASRLAGGPGETEAFF. Here the CDR3 DNA reads TGTGCAAGTCGCTTAGCGGGAGGACCGGGGGAGACTGAAGCTTTCTTT.

This sequence joins TRBV5-4 and TRBJ2-5; 12 positions match TRBD2. This CDR3 spans 16 amino acids. Germline CDR1 SGHNT, CDR2 YYREEE (reference sequence). V dropped 3 bases and J dropped 5; count of bases not matched to a gene: 8. The CDR3 DNA sequence: TGTGCCAGCAGCTCCCCCCTAGCGGGGGGGCACGAGACCCAGTACTTC. Translation gives CASSSPLAGGHETQYF.

The genes are TRBV19 and TRBJ1-1, with 8 bases lining up with TRBD1. Germline V gene lookup returns CDR1 LNHDA and CDR2 SQIVND (reference sequence). The V gene end was trimmed by 5 bases and the J gene end by 4 bases; junction bases not matched to a gene: 0. The CDR3 runs to 12 residues. CDR3 sequence (DNA): TGTGCCAGTAGTGACAGGGGCACTGAAGCTTTCTTT. This gives the protein CASSDRGTEAFF.

The chain uses TRBV9 and TRBJ2-1, with TRBD2 identical over 8 bases. J lost 4 bases, V lost 4 bases, and 13 bases had no gene match. The CDR3 contains 17 residues. Germline V gives CDR1 SGDLS, CDR2 YYNGEE. The CDR3 DNA reads as TGTGCCAGCAGCCCTGGGGGTAGCGGGACGGGGTACAATGAGCAGTTCTTC. This sequence encodes CASSPGGSGTGYNEQFF.

The chain employs TRBV19 and TRBJ2-1, with D tentatively TRBD2 (7 bases). The germline V gene encodes CDR1 LNHDA and CDR2 SQIVND (reference sequence). The CDR3 is 15 amino acids. V was pared by 8 bases and J by 9 bases, with 23 bases between. The CDR3 region is CASSGRGPLKSEQFF. The CDR3, as DNA: TGTGCCAGTTCCGGGCGGGGGCCACTTAAGAGTGAGCAGTTCTTC.